These T cell receptor beta chains were read from a single sample in a study of T cell responses to AZD1222 COVID-19 vaccine. Profiled with immunoSEQ multiplex PCR; TCRdb holds only in-frame clones, not every one. The table records around 87,000 clones, over 75% of them present only once. Sequencing was performed on peripheral blood, taken on day 0 of AZD1222 vaccination. The source is an adult in good health. CDR3s include the opening cysteine and the closing phenylalanine or tryptophan. The order of the fields is D gene, V gene, clone size, J gene, CDR3 DNA, CDR3 protein. D genes are given only for firm matches. Clone size is stated in some rows and not others, as once, few, many or a class when expanded.

d_gene: -
v_gene: TRBV12-2
abundance: -
j_gene: TRBJ2-1
CDR3nt: TGTGCAAGTCGCCCCTGGACTAGCGGGGGGACGGGTTACAATGAGCAGTTCTTC
CDR3aa: CASRPWTSGGTGYNEQFF

d_gene: -
v_gene: TRBV7-9
abundance: -
j_gene: TRBJ2-4
CDR3nt: TGTGCCAGCAGCTTAGTGGGCTACGGGGCCAAAAACATTCAGTACTTC
CDR3aa: CASSLVGYGAKNIQYF

d_gene: TRBD1
v_gene: TRBV11-3
abundance: -
j_gene: TRBJ2-7
CDR3nt: TGTGCCAGCAGCCCGGGACAGGGTGTCCACGAGCAGTACTTC
CDR3aa: CASSPGQGVHEQYF

d_gene: -
v_gene: TRBV6-1
abundance: -
j_gene: TRBJ1-1
CDR3nt: TGTGCCAGCAGTGAAAGCGGGCGCACTGAAGCTTTCTTT
CDR3aa: CASSESGRTEAFF

d_gene: -
v_gene: TRBV19
abundance: -
j_gene: TRBJ1-4
CDR3nt: TGTGCCAGTAGTACCTACAGGGCAACTAATGAAAAACTGTTTTTT
CDR3aa: CASSTYRATNEKLFF

d_gene: TRBD1
v_gene: TRBV28
abundance: few
j_gene: TRBJ1-2
CDR3nt: TGTGCCAGCAGTTTATTAGTCAGGGGGCCCTCGGGGTATGGCTACACCTTC
CDR3aa: CASSLLVRGPSGYGYTF

d_gene: TRBD1
v_gene: TRBV5-1
abundance: -
j_gene: TRBJ2-3
CDR3nt: TGCGCCAGCAGCTTACAGGGGATTCGGGCAGATACGCAGTATTTT
CDR3aa: CASSLQGIRADTQYF

d_gene: -
v_gene: TRBV20-1
abundance: -
j_gene: TRBJ2-5
CDR3nt: TGCAGTGCTAAAGGGGAGACCCAGTACTTC
CDR3aa: CSAKGETQYF

d_gene: -
v_gene: TRBV12-3/TRBV12-4
abundance: once
j_gene: TRBJ1-2
CDR3nt: TGTGCCAGCAGTTTAAGGGGAGGCTATGGCTACACCTTC
CDR3aa: CASSLRGGYGYTF

d_gene: -
v_gene: TRBV19
abundance: -
j_gene: TRBJ1-5
CDR3nt: TGTGCCAGTAGTCTCAACGGGGATCAGCCCCAGCATTTT
CDR3aa: CASSLNGDQPQHF

d_gene: -
v_gene: TRBV24-1
abundance: -
j_gene: TRBJ2-1
CDR3nt: TGTGCCACCAGTGATGGGCCGGGCAATGAGCAGTTCTTC
CDR3aa: CATSDGPGNEQFF

d_gene: TRBD1
v_gene: TRBV30
abundance: -
j_gene: TRBJ1-2
CDR3nt: TGTGCCTGGACCACAGGGGTGGGTTACACCTTC
CDR3aa: CAWTTGVGYTF

d_gene: TRBD2
v_gene: TRBV11-2
abundance: once
j_gene: TRBJ2-5
CDR3nt: TGTGCCAGCAGCTCTATTTTAGCGGGAGGGAGAGAGACCCAGTACTTC
CDR3aa: CASSSILAGGRETQYF

d_gene: -
v_gene: TRBV5-5
abundance: -
j_gene: TRBJ2-4
CDR3nt: TGTGCCAGCAGCTTGCTTCTAGCAGGGAAGGGCATTCAGTACTTC
CDR3aa: CASSLLLAGKGIQYF

d_gene: TRBD1
v_gene: TRBV10-2
abundance: -
j_gene: TRBJ2-3
CDR3nt: TGCGCCAGCCAGGACAGGGGGACGGCGAAAGATACGCAGTATTTT
CDR3aa: CASQDRGTAKDTQYF

d_gene: TRBD2
v_gene: TRBV2
abundance: -
j_gene: TRBJ2-3
CDR3nt: TGTGCCAGCAGTCGGGGACTAGCGGGGGGGCGCACAGATACGCAGTATTTT
CDR3aa: CASSRGLAGGRTDTQYF

d_gene: -
v_gene: TRBV27
abundance: -
j_gene: TRBJ2-3
CDR3nt: TGTGCCAGCAGTGCTGACTGGACCGGGGGCACAGATACGCAGTATTTT
CDR3aa: CASSADWTGGTDTQYF

d_gene: TRBD1
v_gene: TRBV15
abundance: once
j_gene: TRBJ2-7
CDR3nt: TGTGCCACCAGCAGAGGAGGGACAGGGACCTACGAGCAGTACTTC
CDR3aa: CATSRGGTGTYEQYF

d_gene: -
v_gene: TRBV5-1
abundance: -
j_gene: TRBJ2-7
CDR3nt: TGCGCCAGCAGCTTGGAAAGCCCCTACGAGCAGTACTTC
CDR3aa: CASSLESPYEQYF

d_gene: TRBD1
v_gene: TRBV18
abundance: once
j_gene: TRBJ1-4
CDR3nt: TGTGCCAGCTCACCGACAGGGGAGTATGAAAAACTGTTTTTT
CDR3aa: CASSPTGEYEKLFF

d_gene: -
v_gene: TRBV6-5
abundance: few
j_gene: TRBJ1-2
CDR3nt: TGTGCCAGCAGTCCGACAGCTAACTATGGCTACACCTTC
CDR3aa: CASSPTANYGYTF

d_gene: -
v_gene: TRBV29-1
abundance: -
j_gene: TRBJ1-3
CDR3nt: TGCAGCGTTGACCGCACCGGGGCGGGTGGAAACACCATATATTTT
CDR3aa: CSVDRTGAGGNTIYF

d_gene: -
v_gene: TRBV2
abundance: -
j_gene: TRBJ1-1
CDR3nt: TGTGCCAGCAGTGAACGCCAGATTAACACTGAAGCTTTCTTT
CDR3aa: CASSERQINTEAFF

d_gene: -
v_gene: TRBV12-3/TRBV12-4
abundance: -
j_gene: TRBJ1-1
CDR3nt: TGTGCCAGCAGTTCACGTAGAACTGAAGCTTTCTTT
CDR3aa: CASSSRRTEAFF

d_gene: -
v_gene: TRBV5-1
abundance: -
j_gene: TRBJ2-2
CDR3nt: TGCGCCAGCAGCTTGGTGAACGGGTTTGCCGGGGAGCTGTTTTTT
CDR3aa: CASSLVNGFAGELFF

d_gene: -
v_gene: TRBV24-1
abundance: -
j_gene: TRBJ2-3
CDR3nt: TGTGCCACCGGAACAGGGATCTCCGGGGATACGCAGTATTTT
CDR3aa: CATGTGISGDTQYF

d_gene: -
v_gene: TRBV4-1
abundance: once
j_gene: TRBJ1-4
CDR3nt: TGCGCCAGCAGCCCCCTGGGGAGGGGCGGACTGTTTTTT
CDR3aa: CASSPLGRGGLFF

d_gene: TRBD1
v_gene: TRBV2
abundance: -
j_gene: TRBJ1-2
CDR3nt: TGTGCCAGCAGCGTCGGACAGGGGACAAACTATGGCTACACCTTC
CDR3aa: CASSVGQGTNYGYTF

d_gene: -
v_gene: TRBV21-1
abundance: -
j_gene: TRBJ2-7
CDR3nt: TGTGCCAGCACCCTGGACGGACCCTCCTACGAGCAGTACTTC
CDR3aa: CASTLDGPSYEQYF

d_gene: -
v_gene: TRBV2
abundance: -
j_gene: TRBJ1-5
CDR3nt: TGTGCCAGCAGCTGGGACGCTAGCAATCAGCCCCAGCATTTT
CDR3aa: CASSWDASNQPQHF

d_gene: -
v_gene: TRBV5-5
abundance: -
j_gene: TRBJ2-1
CDR3nt: TGTGCCAGCAGCTCAACGATCGGGAGCTCCTACAATGAGCAGTTCTTC
CDR3aa: CASSSTIGSSYNEQFF

d_gene: TRBD1
v_gene: TRBV19
abundance: -
j_gene: TRBJ1-5
CDR3nt: TGTGCCAGTAGTACGACAGGGGCAGGCCAGCCCCAGCATTTT
CDR3aa: CASSTTGAGQPQHF